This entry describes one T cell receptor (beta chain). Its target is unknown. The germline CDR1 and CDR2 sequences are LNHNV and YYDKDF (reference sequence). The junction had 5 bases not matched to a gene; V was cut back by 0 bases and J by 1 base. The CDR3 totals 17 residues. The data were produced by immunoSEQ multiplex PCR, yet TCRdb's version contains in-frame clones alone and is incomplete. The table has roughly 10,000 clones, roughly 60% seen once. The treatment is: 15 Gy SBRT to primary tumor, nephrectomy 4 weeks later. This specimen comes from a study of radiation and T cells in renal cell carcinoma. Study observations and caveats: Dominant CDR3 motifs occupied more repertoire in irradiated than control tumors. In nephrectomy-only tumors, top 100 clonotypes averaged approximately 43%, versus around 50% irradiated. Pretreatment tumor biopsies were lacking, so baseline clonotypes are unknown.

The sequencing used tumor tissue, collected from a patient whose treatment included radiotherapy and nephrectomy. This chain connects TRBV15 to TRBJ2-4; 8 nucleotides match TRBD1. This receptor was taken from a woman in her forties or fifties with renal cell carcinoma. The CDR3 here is CATSREAGGLAKNIQYF. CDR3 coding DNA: TGTGCCACCAGCAGAGAGGCAGGGGGCTTGGCCAAAAACATTCAGTACTTC.